This T cell receptor (beta chain) was sequenced in a study of shared clonotypes between healthy human individuals. General study findings and limits: Estimated clonotype richness was generally higher in naive than memory subsets. Shared across a few donors were 4% to 5% of the naive CD4 clonotypes. Among donors, sharing of clonotypes was expected to be affected by sequencing depth.

On this clone itself: The antigen remains unidentified.

Sequencing was performed with immunoSEQ multiplex PCR; in TCRdb, only in-frame clones are kept and a portion is missing. The top ten clones hold roughly 0.13% of a sample with some 2,100,000 clones, 90% to 96% of them seen once. Germline-derived CDR1 and CDR2 are SEHNR and FQNEAQ (reference sequence). The CDR3 spans 15 residues. The V and J ends lost 5 bases and 0 bases respectively, with 13 bases between them. The clonotype was recovered from a man aged 18 to 30 in good health. The sample taken for sequencing was naive CD4+ T cells sorted from blood. Specified subset: CD45RA+ positively selected. V is TRBV7-9 and J is TRBJ2-5; TRBD1 is a possible D gene (5 bases). CDR3 nucleotides: TGTGCCAGCAGCCAAAGGGGTTGGTACCAAGAGACCCAGTACTTC. This translates into CASSQRGWYQETQYF.